One sample yielded the 14 T cell receptor beta chains listed below, sequenced in a study of blood T cell repertoires in COVID-19. Data came from immunoSEQ multiplex PCR; TCRdb stores just in-frame clones and leaves some out. The data hold about 220,000 clones, with 75% to 85% observed a single time. Sequencing used peripheral blood. These receptors all stem from a man aged 50-59 years with active or convalescent COVID-19.

This clone appeared once. The V gene is TRBV28, the J gene TRBJ1-6; 8 bases align to TRBD1. Germline V gene sequence: CDR1 MDHEN, CDR2 SYDVKM. V shed 6 bases, J shed 10 bases, and the junction held 8 bases outside the gene matches. This CDR3 region has 14 residues. The CDR3 sequence: CASRSGGLGSPLHF. CDR3 sequence (DNA): TGTGCCAGCAGATCAGGGGGCCTTGGATCACCCCTCCACTTT.

J is TRBJ2-3 and V is TRBV28; 9 nucleotides line up with TRBD2. The CDR3 runs to 16 residues. Germline-derived CDR1 and CDR2 are MDHEN and SYDVKM. J gave up 0 bases and V 4 bases, and 5 bases lay outside the gene matches. The CDR3 DNA reads TGTGCCAGCAGTTCGACTAGCGGTTCCAGCACAGATACGCAGTATTTT. This encodes CASSSTSGSSTDTQYF.

This sequence joins TRBV21-1 and TRBJ2-1; the table names TRBD2, a call not compared with the DNA. TRBV21-1 has pseudogene status. CDR3 length equals 12 residues. CDR3: CASNNGGSEQFF. The CDR3 coding sequence is TGTGCCAGCAACAACGGAGGGTCTGAGCAGTTCTTC.

This clone was recorded once. The V gene is TRBV28, the J gene TRBJ2-2, with D tentatively TRBD1 (6 bases). The CDR3 runs 15 residues. The V and J ends lost 3 bases and 6 bases respectively, with 14 bases between them. Germline CDR1 reads MDHEN; CDR2 reads SYDVKM. The CDR3 region has the DNA TGTGCCAGCAGTTTCAGGGGCAAAAAGGCCGGGGAGCTGTTTTTT. Translated, it gives CASSFRGKKAGELFF.

The V call is TRBV2, the J call TRBJ1-4, with D maybe TRBD1 (5 bases). CDR1 and CDR2 from the germline V gene are SNHLY and FYNNEI. This CDR3 has 15 residues. The ends were cut back, 6 bases at V and 4 bases at J, with 15 bases in the middle. CDR3 in amino acids: CASRYSQAYNEKLFF. The CDR3 DNA reads as TGTGCCAGCAGGTACTCACAGGCCTATAATGAAAAACTGTTTTTT.

This rearrangement joins TRBV27 to TRBJ2-1, with 10 positions matching TRBD2. The CDR3 sequence is 17 residues long. Germline lookup yields CDR1 MNHEY and CDR2 SMNVEV (reference sequence). The ends lost 6 bases at V and 7 bases at J; junction bases unmatched: 15. This chain's CDR3 is CASSTARLAGPGNEQFF. Written as DNA, the CDR3 is TGTGCCAGCAGCACCGCCCGACTAGCGGGCCCGGGGAATGAGCAGTTCTTC.

The chain is built from TRBV28 and TRBJ2-1; TRBD2 matches 7 bases. CDR3 size: 16 residues. The junction had 15 bases not matched to a gene; V was cut back by 7 bases and J by 6 bases. CDR1 is MDHEN, CDR2 SYDVKM, per germline. This chain's CDR3 is CASILRDPTGGNEQFF. The CDR3 DNA sequence: TGTGCCAGCATCCTCCGGGACCCAACGGGGGGCAATGAGCAGTTCTTC.

The V call is TRBV7-2, the J call TRBJ2-7; D perhaps matches TRBD1 (6 bases). Per the germline V gene, CDR1 is SGHTA and CDR2 is FQGNSA. The CDR3 totals 15 residues. The V and J ends lost 3 bases and 5 bases respectively, with 17 bases between them. DNA of the CDR3: TGTGCCAGCAGCTTTGTAACGACAGGAGTCCACGAGCAGTACTTC. This gives the protein CASSFVTTGVHEQYF.

The chain combines TRBV3-1 (or the pseudogene TRBV3-2) with TRBJ1-6, with TRBD1 matching over 8 bases. The junction had 5 bases not matched to a gene; V was cut back by 5 bases and J by 8 bases. Germline CDR1 reads LGHDT; CDR2 reads YNNKEL (reference sequence). The CDR3 consists of 14 residues. The chain's CDR3 is CASSWRTGHSPLHF. CDR3 nucleotides: TGTGCCAGCAGCTGGCGGACAGGGCATTCACCCCTCCACTTT.

This rearrangement joins TRBV25-1 to TRBJ1-2; D remains unclear. Germline CDR1 reads MGHDK; CDR2 reads SYGVNS. V lost 4 bases and J 8 bases, leaving 14 bases between the germline ends. The CDR3 has 13 amino acids. CDR3 bases: TGTGCCAGCAGTGCCCACAGAGCACGGGGCTACACCTTC. It codes for CASSAHRARGYTF.

The chain has TRBV18 and TRBJ2-1; 10 bases are a match to TRBD2. Germline V gives CDR1 KGHSH, CDR2 LQKENI. V lost 4 bases and J lost 9; bases outside the gene matches: 6. CDR3 length equals 14 residues. CDR3 residues: CASSLLAGESEQFF. In nucleotides, the CDR3 is TGTGCCAGCTCACTCCTAGCGGGAGAGAGTGAGCAGTTCTTC. The variable domain in full, with the rest retrieved from reference TRBV18 and TRBJ2-1, is NAGVMQNPRHLVRRRGQEARLRCSPMKGHSHVYWYRQLPEEGLKFMVYLQKENIIDESGMPKERFSAEFPKEGPSILRIQQVVRGDSAAYFCASSLLAGESEQFFGPGTRLTVL.

This CDR3 is CASSPSTGHLNEQFF. The CDR3 coding sequence is TGTGCCAGCAGTCCGTCCACGGGACACCTTAATGAGCAGTTCTTC. V is TRBV28 and J is TRBJ2-1; TRBD1 is a possible D gene (6 bases). CDR3 length: 15 residues. V shed 5 bases and J shed 7 bases, with 18 bases lying between them. Looked up from germline, CDR1 is MDHEN and CDR2 is SYDVKM.

Ten or more counts support this clone. The chain has TRBV7-8 and TRBJ2-2, with 8 bases lining up with TRBD1. The CDR3 runs to 17 residues. After removal of 1 base from V and 4 bases from J, the junction contained 8 bases not matched to a gene. Germline V gene lookup returns CDR1 SGHVS and CDR2 FQNEAQ. CDR3 in amino acids: CASSLGYRGSGTGELFF. CDR3 sequence (DNA): TGTGCCAGCAGCTTAGGATACAGGGGGTCGGGCACCGGGGAGCTGTTTTTT.

Only a few counts were recorded for this clone. The chain combines TRBV27 with TRBJ2-7, with D possibly being TRBD2 (5 bases). CDR3 length: 17 residues. Germline lookup yields CDR1 MNHEY and CDR2 SMNVEV (reference sequence). With 6 bases removed from V and 2 bases from J, the gap between germline ends came to 23 bases. Here the CDR3 DNA reads TGTGCCAGCAGGGGGATACCACGGACTGGGATAACCTACGAGCAGTACTTC. Translation gives CASRGIPRTGITYEQYF.